One and the same sample provided the 29 T cell receptor beta chains below, sequenced in a study of CD8 T cells in Susac syndrome. RNA was extracted with the RNeasy kit, and a quantity of about 0.45 to 1 ug was reverse transcribed using random hexamers. TCRdb reprocessed the immunoSEQ multiplex PCR reads via MiXCR and lists one record per CDR3 protein. The data hold approximately 160,000 distinct CDR3 sequences, with approximately 93% observed a single time. The sequenced material came from CD4+ T cells from PBMCs. The origin of the receptors is a human donor with multiple sclerosis.

The chain combines TRBV29-1 with TRBJ1-5, with D tentatively TRBD1 (5 bases). CDR1 is SQVTM, CDR2 ANQGSEA, per germline. The V and J ends lost 4 bases and 1 base respectively, with 11 bases between them. This CDR3 has 14 amino acids. CDR3 in amino acids: CSVAGGTSNQPQHF. The CDR3 DNA follows: TGCAGCGTTGCAGGAGGGACCAGCAATCAGCCCCAGCATTTT.

The rearrangement links TRBV7-2 to TRBJ2-5; TRBD2 aligns across 8 bases. The CDR3 spans 14 residues. The ends lost 5 bases at V and 7 bases at J; junction bases unmatched: 9. The germline gives CDR1 SGHTA, CDR2 FQGNSA. The chain's CDR3 is CASSLGGLVTTQYF. The CDR3 DNA sequence: TGTGCCAGCAGCCTAGGGGGACTAGTGACGACCCAGTACTTC.

The V call is TRBV5-1, the J call TRBJ2-1; a weak D match, TRBD2 (6 bases). Trimming stripped 4 bases from V and 10 bases from J, with 12 bases between. From germline, CDR1 is SGHRS and CDR2 YFSETQ. This CDR3 spans 12 amino acids. CDR3 sequence (DNA): TGCGCCAGCAGCACGGGACTGGGGGAGCAGTTCTTC. This sequence encodes CASSTGLGEQFF. The full variable domain, rest sourced from reference TRBV5-1 and TRBJ2-1, is KAGVTQTPRYLIKTRGQQVTLSCSPISGHRSVSWYQQTPGQGLQFLFEYFSETQRNKGNFPGRFSGRQFSNSRSEMNVSTLELGDSALYLCASSTGLGEQFFGPGTRLTVL.

The gene calls are TRBV6-2 or TRBV6-3 and TRBJ2-1; D ambiguous. Trimming removed 6 bases at V and 2 bases at J, with 17 bases between. The CDR3 runs 16 residues. Germline-derived CDR1 and CDR2 are MNHEY and SVGEGT. CDR3 in DNA: TGTGCCAGCAGCCCTCCCGATTCGCCGGCCTACAATGAGCAGTTCTTC. Its translation: CASSPPDSPAYNEQFF.

The chain couples TRBV11-2 to TRBJ2-7; no definite D call. The CDR3 runs 13 residues. V was trimmed by 4 bases and J by 9 bases, leaving 16 bases between them. Germline CDR1 and CDR2: SGHAT and FQNNGV. This CDR3 reads CASSSPPDWGQYF. The CDR3 DNA sequence: TGTGCCAGCAGCTCGCCCCCTGACTGGGGGCAGTACTTC.

The chain has TRBV7-2 and TRBJ2-3; 7 nucleotides match TRBD1. The CDR3 sequence is 15 residues long. Germline trimming cut 6 bases from V and 2 bases from J; bases unmatched to any gene: 8. Germline values: CDR1 SGHTA, CDR2 FQGNSA. CDR3 nucleotide sequence: TGTGCCAGCAGTCGAACGGGACAGTTCACAGATACGCAGTATTTT. Translating it yields CASSRTGQFTDTQYF.

This clonotype showed up just once. V usage is TRBV5-4 and J usage is TRBJ1-2; TRBD1 aligns across 8 bases. Germline V CDR1 and CDR2: SGHNT, YYREEE (reference sequence). This CDR3 comprises 13 residues. V lost 5 bases, J lost 8 bases, and 8 bases stayed unmatched. CDR3 DNA sequence: TGTGCCAGCAGGCCGACAGGGGTAGGAGGCTACACCTTC. As protein: CASRPTGVGGYTF.

The chain recombines TRBV20-1 with TRBJ2-1, with 11 nucleotides matching TRBD2. The trim removed 1 base at V and 4 bases at J, leaving 3 bases unmatched. The CDR3 covers 15 residues. The germline CDR1 and CDR2 sequences are DFQATT and SNEGSKA (reference sequence). The chain's CDR3 is CSARGGTSGYNEQFF. The CDR3 nucleotides are TGCAGTGCTAGAGGCGGGACTAGCGGTTACAATGAGCAGTTCTTC.

V usage is TRBV20-1 and J usage is TRBJ1-1, with a tentative D call TRBD1 (5 bases). The germline V gene encodes CDR1 DFQATT and CDR2 SNEGSKA (reference sequence). V was cut by 0 bases and J by 3 bases, with 14 bases left in between. The CDR3 is 15 amino acids. The CDR3 protein is CSARDPGRGDTEAFF. In DNA form, the CDR3 reads TGCAGTGCTAGAGACCCCGGAAGGGGAGACACTGAAGCTTTCTTT.

CDR3: CASAINRQQETQYF. The CDR3 region has the DNA TGCGCCAGCGCGATAAACAGACAACAAGAGACCCAGTACTTC. The V gene is TRBV5-1, the J gene TRBJ2-5; no definite D call. The germline V gene encodes CDR1 SGHRS and CDR2 YFSETQ. There are 14 residues in the CDR3. The V end lost 7 bases, the J end lost 2 bases, and 15 bases lay between the germline ends.

V gene TRBV28 combines with J gene TRBJ2-7, with D possibly TRBD1 on 5 matching bases. The CDR3 is 13 residues long. Germline loops: CDR1 MDHEN, CDR2 SYDVKM. V was pared by 6 bases and J by 2 bases, with 11 bases between. The CDR3 region is CASRDSDTYEQYF. DNA of the CDR3: TGTGCCAGCAGAGACAGTGACACCTACGAGCAGTACTTC.

The V and J genes are TRBV28 and TRBJ2-7; 8 bases align to TRBD1. Germline trimming cut 7 bases from V and 4 bases from J; bases unmatched to any gene: 9. Germline V gene sequence: CDR1 MDHEN, CDR2 SYDVKM. The CDR3 consists of 14 residues. Written as DNA, the CDR3 is TGTGCCAGCACCTCCGGACAGGGAACGTACGAGCAGTACTTC. This codes for CASTSGQGTYEQYF.

The chain carries TRBV2 and TRBJ2-7; TRBD1 or TRBD2 may be the D gene (5 bases each). Trimming took off 5 bases at V and 3 bases at J, with 20 bases between the two ends. Germline values: CDR1 SNHLY, CDR2 FYNNEI. The CDR3 has 16 amino acids. This CDR3 reads CASSWNSHPGGYEQYF. CDR3 DNA: TGTGCCAGCAGTTGGAATAGCCATCCTGGGGGCTACGAGCAGTACTTC.

This chain joins TRBV29-1 and TRBJ2-5; 11 bases align to TRBD2. The J segment lost 1 base and the V segment lost 4 bases, leaving 17 bases of the junction unmatched. This CDR3 is built from 19 residues. CDR1 is SQVTM and CDR2 is ANQGSEA in the germline V gene. The CDR3 sequence is CSVVSHRWIAGGAQETQYF. The DNA for the CDR3 is TGCAGCGTTGTTTCGCATCGGTGGATAGCGGGGGGGGCCCAAGAGACCCAGTACTTC. The whole variable domain, remainder taken from reference TRBV29-1 and TRBJ2-5, is SAVISQKPSRDICQRGTSLTIQCQVDSQVTMMFWYRQQPGQSLTLIATANQGSEATYESGFVIDKFPISRPNLTFSTLTVSNMSPEDSSIYLCSVVSHRWIAGGAQETQYFGPGTRLLVL.

CDR3 nucleotides: TGCATTCGACTAGCGGGCCTCTACGAGCAGTACTTC. Translated: CIRLAGLYEQYF. J is TRBJ2-7 and V is TRBV20-1; 10 nucleotides line up with TRBD2. Per germline, CDR1 DFQATT and CDR2 SNEGSKA (reference sequence). This CDR3 is built from 12 residues.

This clonotype was picked up a small number of times. The V gene is TRBV6-6, the J gene TRBJ2-5; TRBD2 aligns across 9 bases. CDR3 length: 13 amino acids. Germline V lookup: CDR1 MNHNY, CDR2 SVGAGI (reference sequence). The J segment lost 5 bases and the V segment lost 5 bases, leaving 3 bases of the junction unmatched. The CDR3 DNA reads TGTGCCAGCAGTCGGACTAGCGCCGAGACCCAGTACTTC. Translated, it gives CASSRTSAETQYF.

CDR3 region: CAWSRSGLAGKNEQFF. In DNA form, the CDR3 reads TGTGCCTGGAGTAGGTCTGGACTAGCGGGGAAGAATGAGCAGTTCTTC. This chain connects TRBV30 to TRBJ2-1, with TRBD2 matching over 12 bases. The V gene's germline CDR1 is GTSNPN and CDR2 SVGIG (reference sequence). Trimming removed 2 bases from V and 7 bases from J; junction bases left unmatched: 9. The CDR3 runs to 16 residues.

The chain is built from TRBV7-9 and TRBJ2-1; no reliable D call. The V and J ends lost 5 bases and 10 bases respectively, with 12 bases between them. CDR1 is SEHNR and CDR2 is FQNEAQ in the germline V gene (reference sequence). The CDR3 consists of 12 residues. In DNA form, the CDR3 reads TGTGCCAGCAGCCTAAACATCGGGGAGCAGTTCTTC. It yields the protein CASSLNIGEQFF.

The chain links TRBV24-1 to TRBJ2-3; no firm D call. In germline, CDR1 is KGHDR, CDR2 SFDVKD. The CDR3 is 16 residues long. Between the trimmed V and J ends, which lost 3 bases and 1 base, there was a span of 13 bases. The CDR3 DNA is TGTGCCACCAGTGATCCCACTACCACGGGCACAGATACGCAGTATTTT. Amino acid sequence: CATSDPTTTGTDTQYF.

The chain recombines TRBV18 with TRBJ2-1; D is uncertain. Trimming left V 0 bases short and J 9 bases short, with 12 bases between. This CDR3 has 14 amino acids. Germline values: CDR1 KGHSH, CDR2 LQKENI. The DNA of the CDR3 is TGTGCCAGCTCACCACCGGAGACAAGGAGTGAGCAGTTCTTC. This sequence encodes CASSPPETRSEQFF.

J is TRBJ1-5 and V is TRBV7-2; no reliable D call. CDR1 is SGHTA, CDR2 FQGNSA, per germline. This CDR3 comprises 13 residues. Trimming took off 5 bases at V and 2 bases at J, with 7 bases between the two ends. CDR3 in amino acids: CASSGDRNQPQHF. Written as DNA, the CDR3 is TGTGCCAGCAGCGGCGACCGCAATCAGCCCCAGCATTTT.

The chain carries TRBV5-4 and TRBJ1-2; TRBD1 aligns across 10 bases. Germline V gene lookup returns CDR1 SGHNT and CDR2 YYREEE (reference sequence). V lost 4 bases to trimming and J lost 4 bases; unmatched junction nucleotides: 4. This CDR3 spans 14 amino acids. DNA of the CDR3: TGTGCCAGCAGCGACCGGGACAGGGGCTATGGCTACACCTTC. Amino acid sequence: CASSDRDRGYGYTF.

This sequence joins TRBV18 and TRBJ2-1; TRBD2 agrees at 16 bases. Germline V lookup: CDR1 KGHSH, CDR2 LQKENI. V was clipped by 0 bases and J by 8 bases; unmatched bases: 4. The CDR3 length is 17 residues. Here the CDR3 reads CASSPPGTSGRADEQFF. In DNA form, the CDR3 reads TGTGCCAGCTCACCACCCGGGACTAGCGGGAGGGCCGATGAGCAGTTCTTC.

The J gene is TRBJ2-5, the V gene TRBV13, with D perhaps matching TRBD2 (6 bases). V was trimmed by 5 bases and J by 7 bases, leaving 11 bases between them. The CDR3 sequence is 12 residues long. CDR1 is PRHDT and CDR2 is FYEKMQ in the germline V gene (reference sequence). CDR3 nucleotides: TGTGCCAGCAGCCCGCCCGGGGGGACCCAGTACTTC. Amino acids: CASSPPGGTQYF.

The chain couples TRBV7-9 to TRBJ1-1; D possibly corresponds to TRBD1 (5 bases). This CDR3 is built from 12 residues. Germline V gene sequence: CDR1 SEHNR, CDR2 FQNEAQ (reference sequence). Trimming took off 5 bases at V and 4 bases at J, with 8 bases between the two ends. The CDR3 nucleotides read TGTGCCAGCAGCCCCGGGACCACTGAAGCTTTCTTT. Amino acid sequence: CASSPGTTEAFF.

This clonotype turned up a few times. V usage is TRBV18 and J usage is TRBJ1-5; no clear D gene. V lost 1 base, J lost 0 bases, and 4 bases lay in between. The V gene's germline CDR1 is KGHSH and CDR2 LQKENI. The length of the CDR3 is 14 residues. CDR3 in DNA: TGTGCCAGCTCACCACAGGGTAGCAATCAGCCCCAGCATTTT. Translated, it gives CASSPQGSNQPQHF.

This clonotype was found a few times. The rearrangement uses TRBV5-1 and TRBJ1-2; maybe TRBD1 (5 bases). Trimming removed 6 bases at V and 4 bases at J, with 13 bases between. Germline values: CDR1 SGHRS, CDR2 YFSETQ. This CDR3 spans 13 amino acids. CDR3 amino acids: CASTLADSYGYTF. The CDR3 coding sequence is TGCGCCAGCACCCTGGCAGACAGCTATGGCTACACCTTC.

The rearrangement links TRBV3-1 to TRBJ1-2; D is perhaps TRBD1 (5 bases). CDR3 length: 12 residues. V lost 2 bases to trimming and J lost 6 bases, with 7 bases between them. Germline V CDR1 and CDR2: LGHDT, YNNKEL (reference sequence). The CDR3 protein is CASSQRGHGYTF. The CDR3 nucleotides read TGTGCCAGCAGCCAAAGGGGACATGGCTACACCTTC.

The chain combines TRBV27 with TRBJ1-2; D is uncertain. Trimming removed 6 bases from V and 5 bases from J, with 19 bases in between. The CDR3 contains 15 residues. CDR1 and CDR2 from the germline V gene are MNHEY and SMNVEV (reference sequence). CDR3 sequence: CASSLKPGSGYGYTF. CDR3 sequence (DNA): TGTGCCAGCAGCTTAAAACCGGGCTCCGGTTATGGCTACACCTTC.